Shown below are 7 T cell receptor beta chains from a single sample sequenced in a study of cytomegalovirus exposure and HLA in healthy donors. PCR involved 60 Vbeta and 13 Jbeta primers. The table came from immunoSEQ multiplex PCR; TCRdb's copy has only in-frame clones and leaves some out. This table lists around 100,000 clones. The source material was PBMCs. The receptors were sampled from a man in his forties or fifties in good health and CMV-seronegative.

The chain is built from TRBV27 and TRBJ2-7; a weak D match, TRBD2 (7 bases). Germline V CDR1 and CDR2: MNHEY, SMNVEV (reference sequence). Trimming removed 2 bases from V and 0 bases from J, with 17 bases in between. The CDR3 is 17 residues long. In DNA, the CDR3 is TGTGCCAGCAGTTTAATTCGACGGGGGGCGGACTCCTACGAGCAGTACTTC. Its translation is CASSLIRRGADSYEQYF.

The gene calls are TRBV29-1 and TRBJ2-7; TRBD2 is a possible D gene (7 bases). The V gene's germline CDR1 is SQVTM and CDR2 ANQGSEA. The CDR3 consists of 13 residues. V dropped 2 bases and J dropped 6 bases, with 14 bases sitting between them. CDR3 residues: CSVERGGWGEQYF. CDR3 coding DNA: TGCAGCGTTGAAAGGGGGGGCTGGGGCGAGCAGTACTTC.

The V and J genes are TRBV7-6 and TRBJ2-3, with 7 bases aligning to TRBD1. Germline V gene sequence: CDR1 SGHVS, CDR2 FNYEAQ. V gave up 6 bases and J gave up 2 bases; unmatched junction bases: 5. This CDR3 is 14 amino acids long. The chain's CDR3 is CASRPRGPTDTQYF. The CDR3, as DNA: TGTGCCAGCAGGCCAAGGGGGCCCACAGATACGCAGTATTTT.

The chain couples TRBV10-2 to TRBJ2-1; no firm D call. The CDR3 is 12 residues long. From germline, CDR1 is WSHSY and CDR2 SAAADI. The V end lost 10 bases, the J end lost 0 bases, and 7 bases lay between the germline ends. CDR3 loop: CATASSYNEQFF. CDR3 coding DNA: TGCGCCACCGCCAGCTCCTACAATGAGCAGTTCTTC.

The J gene is TRBJ2-7, the V gene TRBV18, with 9 bases that match TRBD1. With 3 bases clipped from V and 4 bases from J, the junction kept 7 bases outside the gene matches. Germline lookup yields CDR1 KGHSH and CDR2 LQKENI. This CDR3 region has 15 residues. The CDR3 sequence is CASSPQQGAAYEQYF. The CDR3 DNA follows: TGTGCCAGCTCACCCCAACAGGGGGCGGCTTACGAGCAGTACTTC.

The chain couples TRBV15 to TRBJ2-7; the D gene is possibly TRBD1 (6 bases). CDR3 size: 12 residues. V was shortened by 0 bases and J by 7 bases, with 7 bases between the two germline ends. Germline lookup yields CDR1 LNHNV and CDR2 YYDKDF (reference sequence). CDR3 DNA sequence: TGTGCCACCAGCAGAGAGAGGGGGGAGCAGTACTTC. Its protein is CATSRERGEQYF.

The chain recombines TRBV5-1 with TRBJ2-5; the D gene is possibly TRBD1 (5 bases). Deletions cut 4 bases from V and 1 base from J, with 8 bases between. The CDR3 spans 13 residues. Germline-derived CDR1 and CDR2 are SGHRS and YFSETQ. CDR3 nucleotides: TGCGCCAGCAGCCAACAGGTCCAAGAGACCCAGTACTTC. This codes for CASSQQVQETQYF.